Below, one TCR beta chain is given with its context. Treatment reported: approximately 18 received Ad26.COV2.S at low or high dose, single or two shots; roughly 5 received placebo; per-sample allocation not given. On day 63 after the first injection, vaccine and placebo recipients gave samples. The data derive from a study of Ad26.COV2.S vaccination and SARS-CoV-2 variants. Sequencing was performed with immunoSEQ multiplex PCR; in TCRdb, only in-frame clones are kept and a portion is missing. The table shows some 300,000 clones, with roughly 84% occurring only once. Per the germline V gene, CDR1 is SGHRS and CDR2 is YFSETQ. CDR3 length: 16 residues. V shed 0 bases and J 7 bases; nucleotides not matched to a gene: 7.

The sequencing here drew on peripheral blood, taken in a trial of Ad26.COV2.S vaccine versus placebo. This sequence joins TRBV5-1 and TRBJ1-6, with TRBD1 matching 7 bases. The receptor was isolated from a person between 18 and 60 years old who received the Ad26.COV2.S COVID-19 vaccine or a placebo. The CDR3 DNA reads as TGCGCCAGCAGCTTGGTAGGGACAGCGGCGAATTCACCCCTCCACTTT. Its protein product is CASSLVGTAANSPLHF.